This TCR beta chain derives from a study of shared clonotypes between healthy human individuals (dated by TCRdb to 2020 to 2021). Concerning the study at large: The cohort comprised a couple of women and a few men aged 18 to 49 years. Per donor, three plates each were used for CD4 naive and CD4 memory, two for CD8 naive, and one for CD8 memory. To estimate repertoire size and how much clonotype sharing occurs between individuals, the study deeply sequenced the blood TCR repertoires of several healthy adults. Different laboratories and diverse techniques were used to prepare libraries and sequence TCR repertoires, to increase sequencing depth and limit assay-specific biases. Leukapheresis yielded between about 0.85 and 10 billion PBMCs per donor. The paper's findings and limits, for the study overall: Naive subsets generally had larger estimated clonotype richness than memory subsets did. Pairwise subsampling indicated that sequencing depth was expected to affect the degree of clonotype sharing among donors. Compared with non-shared clonotypes, the clonotypes found in all four sorted-subset donors had higher generation probabilities. Sampling was restricted to blood, and TCR repertoires in tissue are likely to differ from TCR repertoires in blood. Sharing across a handful of donors was observed for about 5% of naive CD4, 3% to 3.5% of naive CD8, 2.3% of memory CD4, and roughly 0.4% of memory CD8 clonotypes. Even with the large sequencing depth, rarefaction of the sorted-subset datasets indicated that sequencing was incomplete. The small number of donors limited the genetic and exposure-history diversity represented.

Trimming removed 5 bases from V and 0 bases from J, leaving 14 bases between the germline ends. Measured from the cysteine to the phenylalanine, the CDR3 is 16 residues long. Only the CDR3 portion is preserved as DNA: 48 bases, with reading frame beginning at the first base. CDR1 LNHDA and CDR2 SQIVND are derived from the germline V gene (reference sequence). For this clone: Its target antigen remains unknown. No clone much larger than this one lies a single base away; base qualities are absent.

Using the deep immunoSEQ assay, TCR CDR3 regions were amplified from genomic DNA by multiplex PCR. Genomic DNA extracted from each cell subset was distributed evenly over all wells of several immunoSEQ 96-well plates, and each plate served as one replicate. For sorted subsets, approximately 200 ng of genomic DNA, equivalent to roughly 33,000 T cell genomes, went into each replicate PCR. The purified libraries were quantified using a Qubit 3.0 fluorometer, sized with a Bioanalyzer 2100, and then quantified again using the KAPA Library Quantification kit. Every immunoSEQ 96-well plate was sequenced on a dedicated single-read 150-cycle Illumina NextSeq 550 flow cell. As for the original processing: Because only junctional sequences without quality scores were contained in the immunoSEQ output, filtering matching that applied to full-length reads could not be performed. To assign V/J genes and CDR3, sequences were annotated against IMGT germline references using PyIR, a Python wrapper for IgBLAST v1.9. Reads were removed for weak V/J assignments (E-value above 1e-6), missing CDR3, stop codons, out-of-frame junctions, or ambiguous translated residues. V3J clonotypes were defined as sequences sharing an identical inferred V gene, J gene, and CDR3 amino acid sequence. The percentage overlap between two repertoires was calculated by dividing the number of shared unique clonotypes by the size of the smaller repertoire. RTK rarefaction, the Chao1 estimator, and Recon v2.1 estimates of unobserved clonotypes were used to assess repertoire richness. OLGA was used to compute generation probabilities for all TCRbeta clonotypes that the gDNA method yielded from a handful of donors. The immuneACCESS repertoire file appears here via TCRdb, limited to in-frame rearrangements. These files lack a portion of the clones; in checked studies, under half of the deficit traces to unresolved V genes, and the cause of the others is not known. V, J and clone size derive from that table, while D and trimming were established from the DNA sequence. The sample contains some 630,000 clones, about 96% of them found a single time. Approximately 0.12% of the sample belongs to the ten largest clones.

CD8 naive samples were obtained by positive selection for CCR7 among CD45RO-negative cells, yielding a CD45RA+CCR7+ population from which TemRA cells were excluded. The donors were healthy, HIV-negative adults who had no recently reported acute infections or vaccinations. Every donor was a Caucasian adult living in Nashville, Tennessee, USA. Blood was obtained by leukapheresis, after which PBMCs were separated by Ficoll-Histopaque density gradient centrifugation and cryopreserved in liquid nitrogen vapor phase. Purity and quantity of every magnetically sorted T cell population were checked by analytical flow cytometry. Genomic DNA was isolated from each sorted fraction and quantified by UV absorbance on a Nanodrop 2000c.

The sequenced material came from naive CD8+ T cells sorted from blood. The cell subset or site label corresponds to: CD45RA+CCR7+. The TCR was taken from a woman in her thirties in good health. Rearrangement joined TRBV19 to TRBJ1-5; a tentative D call is TRBD1 (6 bases match). The DNA sequence is given as TGTGCCAGTAGTGTCGGGACACCTTATAGCAATCAGCCCCAGCATTTT. Its product reads: CASSVGTPYSNQPQHF. Reference TRBV19 and TRBJ1-5 genes cover what lies past the CDR3, so the full variable domain is DGGITQSPKYLFRKEGQNVTLSCEQNLNHDAMYWYRQDPGQGLRLIYYSQIVNDFQKGDIAEGYSVSREKKESFPLTVTSAQKNPTAFYLCASSVGTPYSNQPQHFGDGTRLSIL.